The 25 T cell receptor beta chains presented below share a single source sample, sequenced in a study of T cells in Graves' hyperthyroidism and ophthalmopathy. The TCR beta CDR3 regions underwent amplification using RNA transcripts as the source. In the first-round RT-PCR of the TCR CDR3, the HTBI primer set was used. A single record per CDR3 protein comes from TCRdb applying MiXCR to the multiplex PCR reads. The sample consists of hundreds of thousands of distinct CDR3 sequences, roughly a fifth of them appearing once. Sequenced: blood. The origin of the receptors is a man in his forties or fifties with Graves' ophthalmopathy.

This clonotype occurred many times. The V call is TRBV28, the J call TRBJ2-7, with 7 bases identical to TRBD1. The germline CDR1 and CDR2 sequences are MDHEN and SYDVKM. This CDR3 comprises 13 residues. V dropped 7 bases and J dropped 6; count of bases not matched to a gene: 9. This CDR3 reads CASTDRQGGEQYF. CDR3 sequence (DNA): TGTGCCAGCACCGACCGACAGGGCGGCGAGCAGTACTTC. Variable domain in full (rest from reference TRBV28 and TRBJ2-7): DVKVTQSSRYLVKRTGEKVFLECVQDMDHENMFWYRQDPGLGLRLIYFSYDVKMKEKGDIPEGYSVSREKKERFSLILESASTNQTSMYLCASTDRQGGEQYFGPGTRLTVT.

The table lists this clonotype with many counts. This chain connects TRBV7-3 to TRBJ2-5; the D is unclear. The CDR3 spans 13 residues. V dropped 5 bases and J dropped 7 bases, with 14 bases sitting between them. CDR1 is SGHTA and CDR2 is FQGTGA in the germline V gene. For the CDR3, the DNA is TGTGCCAGCAGCCCCCGCGAGCGCGGGACCCAGTACTTC. Amino acid sequence: CASSPRERGTQYF.

Concerning this clonotype: Since a much larger clone is just one base distant, this may be a read error. The CDR3: CASNDPGQGGANEKLSF. The CDR3 bases are TGTGCCAGCAACGACCCGGGACAGGGGGGAGCTAATGAAAAACTGTCTTTT. This chain uses TRBV6-1 with TRBJ1-4; 11 bases match TRBD1. This CDR3 contains 17 residues. Germline V gene lookup returns CDR1 MNHNS and CDR2 SASEGT.

The chain links TRBV20-1 to TRBJ2-7; D is undetermined. Trimming cost V 1 base and J 4 bases, with 14 bases left between them. CDR1 is DFQATT, CDR2 SNEGSKA, per germline (reference sequence). The CDR3 has 14 residues. CDR3 DNA: TGCAGTGCTAGAGTGACTCACAGCCTTTACGAGCAGTACTTC. It specifies CSARVTHSLYEQYF.

This clonotype has a handful of counts. The CDR3 sequence: CASSLGLGGASTDTQYF. CDR3 in DNA: TGTGCCAGCAGCTTAGGTTTAGGGGGGGCAAGCACAGATACGCAGTATTTT. V gene TRBV13 combines with J gene TRBJ2-3; D is perhaps TRBD2 (7 bases). CDR3 length: 17 residues. In germline, CDR1 is PRHDT, CDR2 FYEKMQ (reference sequence). The V end was cut by 0 bases, the J end by 0 bases, with 13 bases between.

The rearrangement links TRBV13 to TRBJ1-2; no clear D gene. Per the germline V gene, CDR1 is PRHDT and CDR2 is FYEKMQ (reference sequence). This CDR3 contains 15 residues. Deletions cut 4 bases from V and 6 bases from J, with 18 bases between. The CDR3 reads CASSSPQRTVDGYTF. CDR3 nucleotide sequence: TGTGCCAGCAGCTCACCTCAAAGGACGGTGGATGGCTACACCTTC. The whole variable domain, remainder taken from reference TRBV13 and TRBJ1-2, is AAGVIQSPRHLIKEKRETATLKCYPIPRHDTVYWYQQGPGQDPQFLISFYEKMQSDKGSIPDRFSAQQFSDYHSELNMSSLELGDSALYFCASSSPQRTVDGYTFGSGTRLTVV.

This clonotype was seen at least ten times. The gene calls are TRBV2 and TRBJ2-1; TRBD2 matches at 10 bases. Germline loops: CDR1 SNHLY, CDR2 FYNNEI. The V segment lost 4 bases and the J segment 4 bases; nucleotides outside the gene matches: 4. This CDR3 comprises 15 residues. CDR3 in amino acids: CASSVPSGGYNEQFF. The CDR3 DNA sequence: TGTGCCAGCAGTGTTCCTAGCGGGGGTTACAATGAGCAGTTCTTC.

This clonotype has just a few counts. CDR3 in DNA: TGCAGTGCTAGAGAGGGACAGGCCCTCCGCGAGCAGTACTTC. Amino acid sequence: CSAREGQALREQYF. This chain links TRBV20-1 with TRBJ2-7, with 8 nucleotides matching TRBD1. Trimming cost V 0 bases and J 6 bases; bases outside gene matches: 7. Germline V gene data show CDR1 as DFQATT and CDR2 as SNEGSKA (reference sequence). The CDR3 is 14 residues long.

The sample holds a few counts of this clonotype. CDR3 in DNA: TGTGCCTTCTCGGAAGGACTAGCGGGGAGCACAGATACGCAGTATTTT. Translation: CAFSEGLAGSTDTQYF. This rearrangement joins TRBV30 to TRBJ2-3, with 12 positions matching TRBD2. J lost 0 bases, V lost 7 bases, and 8 bases had no gene match. CDR3 size: 16 residues. CDR1 GTSNPN and CDR2 SVGIG come from the germline V gene (reference sequence).

This clonotype turned up a few times. This may be a read error: a much more frequent sequence differs by one nucleotide. The V and J genes are TRBV11-2 and TRBJ2-7; tentatively, D is TRBD1 or TRBD2 (7 bases each). The CDR3 is 16 amino acids. Germline-derived CDR1 and CDR2 are SGHAT and FQNNGV. The CDR3 sequence: CAGSLAFRGGSYEQYF. For the CDR3, the DNA is TGTGCCGGCAGCTTAGCCTTCAGGGGGGGCTCCTACGAGCAGTACTTC.

The chain is built from TRBV30 and TRBJ2-5, with D hard to call. CDR1 GTSNPN and CDR2 SVGIG come from the germline V gene (reference sequence). This CDR3 region has 11 residues. Trimming stripped 4 bases from V and 2 bases from J, with 5 bases between. The CDR3 DNA follows: TGTGCCTGGAATCAGCAAGAGACCCAGTACTTC. This sequence encodes CAWNQQETQYF.

This clonotype was counted many times. The chain couples TRBV7-9 to TRBJ1-2, with 9 bases identical to TRBD1. Per the germline V gene, CDR1 is SEHNR and CDR2 is FQNEAQ (reference sequence). Trimming took 5 bases from V and 6 from J; bases not matched to a gene: 4. The CDR3 sequence is 13 residues long. DNA of the CDR3: TGTGCCAGCAGCAGGGACAGGGTGAATGGCTACACCTTC. It specifies CASSRDRVNGYTF.

Many counts were recorded for this clonotype. This rearrangement joins TRBV28 to TRBJ2-3; 8 bases agree with TRBD1. Per germline, CDR1 MDHEN and CDR2 SYDVKM. The CDR3 runs 17 residues. The V gene end was trimmed by 6 bases and the J gene end by 1 base; junction bases not matched to a gene: 12. The CDR3 spells CASSQGAVSLRTDTQYF. Written as DNA, the CDR3 is TGTGCCAGCAGCCAGGGGGCCGTCTCGCTTCGCACAGATACGCAGTATTTT. Using reference TRBV28 and TRBJ2-3 for the parts outside the CDR3, the full variable domain is DVKVTQSSRYLVKRTGEKVFLECVQDMDHENMFWYRQDPGLGLRLIYFSYDVKMKEKGDIPEGYSVSREKKERFSLILESASTNQTSMYLCASSQGAVSLRTDTQYFGPGTRLTVL.

This clonotype was counted at least ten times. This chain uses TRBV28 with TRBJ2-7, with 8 bases aligning to TRBD1. This CDR3 region has 14 residues. J gave up 5 bases and V 4 bases, and 7 bases lay outside the gene matches. The germline gives CDR1 MDHEN, CDR2 SYDVKM. CDR3: CASSSRQGFHEQYF. In DNA, the CDR3 is TGTGCCAGCAGTTCGAGACAGGGGTTCCACGAGCAGTACTTC.

This clonotype was counted only a few times. This chain connects TRBV6-1 to TRBJ2-7; 12 bases line up with TRBD2. Germline values: CDR1 MNHNS, CDR2 SASEGT. With 8 bases clipped from V and 6 bases from J, the junction kept 8 bases outside the gene matches. This CDR3 contains 14 residues. Here the CDR3 reads CASLGLAGGGEQYF. CDR3 coding DNA: TGTGCCAGCCTGGGGCTAGCGGGAGGGGGCGAGCAGTACTTC.

This clonotype showed up just a few times. This sequence joins TRBV7-2 and TRBJ2-2; D perhaps matches TRBD2 (8 bases). Per the germline V gene, CDR1 is SGHTA and CDR2 is FQGNSA. The germline V and J ends were trimmed by 5 bases and 7 bases, with 17 bases remaining between them. The CDR3 has 15 residues. The CDR3 region is CASSPREGAGGELFF. As DNA, the CDR3 is TGTGCCAGCAGCCCCCGGGAGGGGGCGGGCGGGGAGCTGTTTTTT. Based on the CDR3 plus reference TRBV7-2 and TRBJ2-2, the full variable domain is GAGVSQSPSNKVTEKGKDVELRCDPISGHTALYWYRQSLGQGLEFLIYFQGNSAPDKSGLPSDRFSAERTGGSVSTLTIQRTQQEDSAVYLCASSPREGAGGELFFGEGSRLTVL.

The chain employs TRBV20-1 and TRBJ1-5, with D possibly being TRBD1 (5 bases). The V and J ends lost 6 bases and 3 bases respectively, with 18 bases between them. The germline gives CDR1 DFQATT, CDR2 SNEGSKA (reference sequence). The CDR3 is 15 residues long. For the CDR3, the DNA is TGCAGTGCAAAAGACGTCGGGGGGATCAATCAGCCCCAGCATTTT. The encoded protein is CSAKDVGGINQPQHF.

The chain employs TRBV11-2 and TRBJ2-3; tentatively, D is TRBD1 (5 bases). CDR3 size: 15 residues. Trimming shortened V by 4 bases and J by 1 base, and 12 bases separated the two germline ends. The germline V gene has CDR1 SGHAT and CDR2 FQNNGV. This CDR3 is CASSSWVGRTDTQYF. DNA for the CDR3: TGTGCCAGCAGCTCTTGGGTGGGGCGCACAGATACGCAGTATTTT.

In its sample, this clonotype was seen many times. The rearrangement links TRBV2 to TRBJ2-5, with TRBD2 matching over 10 bases. There are 14 residues in the CDR3. Germline assignment: CDR1 SNHLY and CDR2 FYNNEI. J gave up 0 bases and V 10 bases, and 5 bases lay outside the gene matches. As DNA, the CDR3 is TGTGCCATCCTAGCGGGAGTGTACCAAGAGACCCAGTACTTC. This translates into CAILAGVYQETQYF.

This clonotype was observed many times. This rearrangement joins TRBV7-8 to TRBJ1-1; D not certain. There are 15 residues in the CDR3. In germline, CDR1 is SGHVS, CDR2 FQNEAQ. The V gene lost 5 bases and the J gene lost 5 bases, with 18 bases spanning the gap. CDR3 coding DNA: TGTGCCAGCAGCCTTACGCTCTCCAGGAAGACTGAAGCTTTCTTT. This translates into CASSLTLSRKTEAFF. Together with reference TRBV7-8 and TRBJ1-1, the CDR3 gives the full variable domain: GAGVSQSPRYKVAKRGQDVALRCDPISGHVSLFWYQQALGQGPEFLTYFQNEAQLDKSGLPSDRFFAERPEGSVSTLKIQRTQQEDSAVYLCASSLTLSRKTEAFFGQGTRLTVV.

The V gene is TRBV3-1, the J gene TRBJ2-3; a possible D gene is TRBD1 (6 bases). From germline, CDR1 is LGHDT and CDR2 YNNKEL (reference sequence). This CDR3 spans 16 amino acids. Trimming removed 4 bases at V and 0 bases at J, with 14 bases between. CDR3 region: CASSPTGTSSTDTQYF. The CDR3 nucleotides are TGTGCCAGCAGCCCAACCGGGACATCTAGCACAGATACGCAGTATTTT.

This chain joins TRBV13 and TRBJ2-1; 8 bases agree with TRBD2. The trim removed 1 base at V and 5 bases at J, leaving 4 bases unmatched. CDR3 length equals 15 residues. Germline values: CDR1 PRHDT, CDR2 FYEKMQ (reference sequence). The DNA for the CDR3 is TGTGCCAGCAGCTTAGAAGGGACTAGGAACAATGAGCAGTTCTTC. Encoded protein: CASSLEGTRNNEQFF.

At least ten counts were recorded for this clonotype. The CDR3: CASRGEETQYF. The CDR3 nucleotides are TGTGCCAGCAGGGGGGAAGAGACCCAGTACTTC. The chain has TRBV2 and TRBJ2-5, with D perhaps being TRBD1 or TRBD2 (5 bases each). V lost 6 bases to trimming and J lost 3 bases, with 5 bases between them. Per germline, CDR1 SNHLY and CDR2 FYNNEI. There are 11 residues in the CDR3. The variable domain in full, with the rest retrieved from reference TRBV2 and TRBJ2-5, is EPEVTQTPSHQVTQMGQEVILRCVPISNHLYFYWYRQILGQKVEFLVSFYNNEISEKSEIFDDQFSVERPDGSNFTLKIRSTKLEDSAMYFCASRGEETQYFGPGTRLLVL.

The rearrangement links TRBV6-1 to TRBJ1-5; D is perhaps TRBD1 (5 bases). Trimming took 8 bases from V and 7 from J, leaving 15 bases between them. CDR3 size: 13 residues. CDR1 is MNHNS and CDR2 is SASEGT in the germline V gene. CDR3 sequence: CASGRSRDQPQHF. CDR3 nucleotides: TGTGCCAGCGGCAGGTCAAGGGACCAGCCCCAGCATTTT.

Many counts were recorded for this clonotype. V and J are TRBV28 and TRBJ2-5; the D gene is possibly TRBD1 (5 bases). This CDR3 is 11 amino acids long. Germline loops: CDR1 MDHEN, CDR2 SYDVKM. Trimming stripped 3 bases from V and 13 bases from J, with 12 bases between. In DNA form, the CDR3 reads TGTGCCAGCAGTTTGGAGACAGTCTCGTACTTC. Its translation is CASSLETVSYF.